These 2 T cell receptor beta chains were all obtained from the same sample, sequenced in a study of T cell responses to AZD1222 COVID-19 vaccine. TCRdb keeps only in-frame clones here, not all; method: immunoSEQ multiplex PCR. The table includes more than 65,000 clones, roughly nine tenths detected once. This material consisted of peripheral blood, taken on day 0 of AZD1222 vaccination. The source is an adult in good health.

The chain employs TRBV7-9 and TRBJ2-6; TRBD1 might be the D (6 bases). CDR3 length: 17 residues. The germline V and J ends were trimmed by 1 base and 0 bases, with 10 bases remaining between them. Looked up from germline, CDR1 is SEHNR and CDR2 is FQNEAQ (reference sequence). DNA for the CDR3: TGTGCCAGCAGCTTAGGGGGGCCCCTCTCTGGGGCCAACGTCCTGACTTTC. Translating it yields CASSLGGPLSGANVLTF.

This clone was detected only once. The chain couples TRBV5-1 to TRBJ1-4; D call uncertain. Looked up from germline, CDR1 is SGHRS and CDR2 is YFSETQ. The CDR3 runs to 14 residues. Trimming shortened V by 1 base and J by 7 bases, and 11 bases separated the two germline ends. Written as DNA, the CDR3 is TGCGCCAGCAGCTTGATAGAGAGGAGTGAAAAACTGTTTTTT. Residues: CASSLIERSEKLFF.